This record covers a single T cell receptor (beta chain). The antigen is not known. V lost 0 bases and J lost 1, with 4 bases in between. CDR3 size: 13 residues. Germline CDR1 is SGDLS and CDR2 is YYNGEE. TCRdb's copy holds only in-frame clones and misses some; the assay was immunoSEQ multiplex PCR. In the table there are 180,000 or so clones, 85% to 95% of which are singletons. This record belongs to a study of T cell responses to AZD1222 COVID-19 vaccine. Study-level results: White British ancestry dominated among donors, who included more females, and clonal diversity was possibly underestimated. Baseline seropositivity occurred in only 5 to 7 AZD1222 recipients. Reports indicate that nearly half of spike-specific TCRs are directed at unmutated variant regions.

This TCR was recovered from an adult in good health. The specimen comprised peripheral blood, sampled on day 0 of AZD1222 vaccination. This sequence joins TRBV9 and TRBJ1-1; D gene uncertain. CDR3 sequence reads: CASSVEQNTEAFF. In DNA, the CDR3 is TGTGCCAGCAGCGTAGAACAGAACACTGAAGCTTTCTTT.